Each of the 5 T cell receptor beta chains below was sequenced from the same sample in a study of T cell changes during pregnancy in multiple sclerosis. TCRdb keeps only in-frame clones here, not all; method: immunoSEQ multiplex PCR. The sample holds about 65,000 clones; 80% to 95% are singletons and the top ten take less than 4%. The specimen was CD8+ T cells from peripheral blood mononuclear cells, collected in the third trimester of pregnancy. The source is a female donor in good health, enrolled as a control in a pregnancy study.

The CDR3 DNA reads as TGTGCCAGCAGCTTAGCGGACAGTGACTACACCTTC. It translates to CASSLADSDYTF. The J gene is TRBJ1-2, the V gene TRBV7-2, with TRBD1 as a possible D gene (6 bases). V gave up 0 bases and J gave up 10 bases, with 9 bases separating them. In germline, CDR1 is SGHTA, CDR2 FQGNSA. This CDR3 contains 12 residues.

The CDR3: CASSRTSGGATDTQYF. For the CDR3, the DNA is TGTGCCAGCAGTCGGACTAGCGGGGGGGCCACAGATACGCAGTATTTT. J is TRBJ2-3 and V is TRBV5-4; 15 nucleotides match TRBD2. This CDR3 spans 16 amino acids. The trim removed 5 bases at V and 2 bases at J, leaving 3 bases unmatched. Germline loops: CDR1 SGHNT, CDR2 YYREEE (reference sequence).

The chain combines TRBV4-3 with TRBJ1-2; D unresolved. Germline V gene data show CDR1 as LGHNA and CDR2 as YSLEER. The ends were cut back, 0 bases at V and 1 base at J, with 6 bases in the middle. CDR3 length: 14 residues. The CDR3 protein is CASSQDSFNYGYTF. CDR3 DNA: TGCGCCAGCAGCCAAGATTCCTTTAACTATGGCTACACCTTC.

The chain combines TRBV5-6 with TRBJ1-2; D may be TRBD1 (5 bases). This CDR3 has 15 amino acids. Trimming took 5 bases from V and 5 from J, leaving 19 bases between them. CDR1 SGHDT and CDR2 YYEEEE come from the germline V gene. The CDR3 protein is CASSTTQGTVYGYTF. In nucleotides, the CDR3 is TGTGCCAGCAGTACGACTCAGGGTACGGTTTATGGCTACACCTTC.

This chain links TRBV5-6 with TRBJ2-2, with 8 bases matching TRBD1. Per the germline V gene, CDR1 is SGHDT and CDR2 is YYEEEE. J was trimmed by 5 bases and V by 2 bases; bases with no gene match: 5. The CDR3 has 15 residues. The CDR3 DNA is TGTGCCAGCAGCTTTTGGACAGGGATAACCGGGGAGCTGTTTTTT. Translated: CASSFWTGITGELFF.